This TCR beta chain originates from a study of shared clonotypes between healthy human individuals. How the authors handled the data: Filtering differed for immunoSEQ, which gave only junction sequences without quality scores. TCRdb's copy holds only in-frame clones and misses some; the assay was immunoSEQ multiplex PCR. V and J calls and clone size come straight from that table; D and trimming were deduced from the DNA. The sample holds 2 million to 2.5 million clones, approximately 94% seen once. Study-wide points: The four-donor shared clonotypes exceeded non-shared clonotypes in generation probability, with non-shared ones scoring lower.

Regarding this clone: Its specificity is unknown. Other DNA sequences from this sample encode an identical CDR3 as well.

Germline V CDR1 and CDR2: LNHDA, SQIVND (reference sequence). The ends were cut back, 3 bases at V and 7 bases at J, with 10 bases in the middle. This CDR3 comprises 14 residues. The TCR originated in a man aged 18 to 29 in good health. Sequenced: naive CD4+ T cells sorted from blood. Subset reported: CD45RA+ positively selected. The V call is TRBV19, the J call TRBJ1-6; D unclear. CDR3 protein: CASSIEGDNSPLHF. CDR3 nucleotides: TGTGCCAGTAGTATTGAGGGAGACAATTCACCCCTCCACTTT.